The 29 T cell receptor beta chains in this list originate from one sample, sequenced in a study of response to subunit inactivated influenza vaccine. One entry per CDR3 protein, called by TCRdb with MiXCR from the RT-PCR reads. The data show about 160,000 distinct CDR3 sequences, approximately 11% seen once. This specimen was non-naive T cells sorted from PBMCs, taken 45 days after vaccination. Receptors originate from a man between 50 and 59 years old who received an inactivated influenza vaccine.

This sequence joins TRBV2 and TRBJ2-7, with 10 bases that match TRBD2. CDR3 length equals 14 residues. The germline V gene encodes CDR1 SNHLY and CDR2 FYNNEI. V lost 8 bases and J lost 1; bases outside the gene matches: 5. CDR3 residues: CASFGLAASYEQYF. The CDR3 DNA reads TGTGCCAGCTTTGGACTAGCGGCTTCCTACGAGCAGTACTTC.

This chain connects TRBV10-3 to TRBJ2-3; TRBD2 agrees at 9 bases. This CDR3 has 14 amino acids. Germline V CDR1 and CDR2: ENHRY, SYGVKD. With 10 bases clipped from V and 4 bases from J, the junction kept 9 bases outside the gene matches. The CDR3 reads CATLGGGASDTQYF. The CDR3 DNA follows: TGTGCCACCCTCGGCGGGGGGGCATCAGATACGCAGTATTTT.

This clonotype was observed many times. The chain carries TRBV5-1 and TRBJ2-7; no clear D gene. Germline V gene data show CDR1 as SGHRS and CDR2 as YFSETQ. The V end was cut by 4 bases, the J end by 0 bases, with 14 bases between. This CDR3 comprises 15 residues. The CDR3 DNA follows: TGCGCCAGCAGCCCCATGGGGATTAGCTCCTACGAGCAGTACTTC. Translated, it gives CASSPMGISSYEQYF.

Only a few counts were recorded for this clonotype. The V gene is TRBV7-6, the J gene TRBJ2-7; weak D call: TRBD2 (6 bases). With 5 bases removed from V and 2 bases from J, the gap between germline ends came to 28 bases. From germline, CDR1 is SGHVS and CDR2 FNYEAQ. The CDR3 consists of 19 residues. As DNA, the CDR3 is TGTGCCAGCAGCAAGGGTCCCCGTTATAGGGAGGTTCCGGCCTACGAGCAGTACTTC. This sequence encodes CASSKGPRYREVPAYEQYF.

The rearrangement links TRBV29-1 to TRBJ1-2, with a weak D call TRBD1 (5 bases). The CDR3 is 12 residues long. CDR1 and CDR2 (germline): SQVTM, ANQGSEA. V was cut by 4 bases and J by 4 bases, with 10 bases left in between. This chain's CDR3 is CSVGGRVYGYTF. The CDR3 DNA follows: TGCAGCGTTGGTGGCAGGGTCTATGGCTACACCTTC. The whole variable domain, filled in from reference TRBV29-1 and TRBJ1-2, reads SAVISQKPSRDICQRGTSLTIQCQVDSQVTMMFWYRQQPGQSLTLIATANQGSEATYESGFVIDKFPISRPNLTFSTLTVSNMSPEDSSIYLCSVGGRVYGYTFGSGTRLTVV.

The chain combines TRBV10-2 with TRBJ1-6; TRBD1 might be the D (6 bases). The germline V gene has CDR1 WSHSY and CDR2 SAAADI. The germline V and J ends were trimmed by 3 bases and 8 bases, with 14 bases remaining between them. The CDR3 is 15 amino acids. The CDR3 nucleotides read TGCGCCAGCAGTGATTGGGGGGCTGAGGATTCACCCCTCCACTTT. Protein sequence: CASSDWGAEDSPLHF.

V gene TRBV2 combines with J gene TRBJ2-5; 7 bases line up with TRBD1. Germline CDR1 reads SNHLY; CDR2 reads FYNNEI. Unmatched junction bases numbered 9, after V lost 7 bases and J lost 1 base. This CDR3 is built from 15 residues. The CDR3 region is CASTPTGTFQETQYF. For the CDR3, the DNA is TGTGCCAGCACCCCGACAGGGACCTTCCAAGAGACCCAGTACTTC.

The sample holds a few counts of this clonotype. This chain uses TRBV5-6 with TRBJ2-7; 9 bases agree with TRBD1. This CDR3 is 14 amino acids long. Germline V gene lookup returns CDR1 SGHDT and CDR2 YYEEEE. V shed 3 bases and J 1 base; nucleotides not matched to a gene: 2. CDR3 DNA sequence: TGTGCCAGCAGCTACGGGACAGGGTCCTACGAGCAGTACTTC. It yields the protein CASSYGTGSYEQYF.

The chain employs TRBV4-1 and TRBJ2-5; 8 bases map to TRBD2. The germline V gene has CDR1 MGHRA and CDR2 YSYEKL. Unmatched junction bases numbered 11, after V lost 3 bases and J lost 2 bases. CDR3 length: 17 residues. CDR3 protein: CASSQGRGGGTQETQYF. In DNA form, the CDR3 reads TGCGCCAGCAGCCAGGGAAGGGGCGGGGGGACACAAGAGACCCAGTACTTC.

This clonotype has a handful of counts. The J gene is TRBJ2-2, the V gene TRBV18, with 8 nucleotides matching TRBD1. Looked up from germline, CDR1 is KGHSH and CDR2 is LQKENI. The CDR3 is made up of 17 amino acids. Trimming took 4 bases from V and 5 from J; bases not matched to a gene: 12. As DNA, the CDR3 is TGTGCCAGCTCACTACCGACGACAGGGGCCTCAACCGGGGAGCTGTTTTTT. Residues: CASSLPTTGASTGELFF.

This clonotype was found a few times. The chain employs TRBV28 and TRBJ2-4; D call uncertain. From germline, CDR1 is MDHEN and CDR2 SYDVKM. V lost 2 bases to trimming and J lost 0 bases, with 11 bases between them. The CDR3 totals 16 residues. DNA of the CDR3: TGTGCCAGCAGTTTAGACCTCCGGTTAGCCAAAAACATTCAGTACTTC. Its translation is CASSLDLRLAKNIQYF. Full variable domain (remainder filled in from reference TRBV28 and TRBJ2-4): DVKVTQSSRYLVKRTGEKVFLECVQDMDHENMFWYRQDPGLGLRLIYFSYDVKMKEKGDIPEGYSVSREKKERFSLILESASTNQTSMYLCASSLDLRLAKNIQYFGAGTRLSVL.

The chain links TRBV18 to TRBJ2-1, with TRBD2 identical over 8 bases. This CDR3 has 16 residues. V lost 6 bases, J lost 2 bases, and 9 bases stayed unmatched. The germline CDR1 and CDR2 sequences are KGHSH and LQKENI. CDR3 protein: CASSAGVAGTYNEQFF. The CDR3 region has the DNA TGTGCCAGCTCTGCCGGGGTAGCGGGGACCTACAATGAGCAGTTCTTC.

This clonotype was seen repeatedly, ten times or more. The V call is TRBV12-3 or TRBV12-4, the J call TRBJ1-5, with a tentative D call TRBD1 (6 bases). This CDR3 is built from 13 residues. The V gene lost 2 bases and the J gene lost 7 bases, with 9 bases spanning the gap. The CDR3 nucleotides are TGTGCCAGCAGTTTAAGGGGGGAACAGCCCCAGCATTTT. It translates to CASSLRGEQPQHF.

This clonotype was seen more than once but under ten times. The chain recombines TRBV6-2 or TRBV6-3 with TRBJ2-1; TRBD2 aligns across 10 bases. Per the germline V gene, CDR1 is MNHEY and CDR2 is SVGEGT. After removal of 8 bases from V and 6 bases from J, the junction contained 7 bases not matched to a gene. This CDR3 spans 14 amino acids. CDR3 residues: CASYASGSFNEQFF. CDR3 bases: TGTGCCAGCTATGCTAGCGGGAGTTTCAATGAGCAGTTCTTC.

The chain has TRBV7-9 and TRBJ2-1; TRBD2 matches at 7 bases. Trimming removed 5 bases from V and 8 bases from J; junction bases left unmatched: 15. The germline gives CDR1 SEHNR, CDR2 FQNEAQ (reference sequence). CDR3 length equals 16 residues. This CDR3 reads CASSVSPGLPGDEQFF. The CDR3 nucleotides read TGTGCCAGCAGCGTTAGTCCGGGACTACCTGGGGATGAGCAGTTCTTC.

This sequence joins TRBV28 and TRBJ1-2, with D unresolved. The V end lost 3 bases, the J end lost 5 bases, and 10 bases lay between the germline ends. Germline V CDR1 and CDR2: MDHEN, SYDVKM. The CDR3 runs to 13 residues. CDR3 sequence: CASSFEQKYGYTF. CDR3 coding DNA: TGTGCCAGCAGTTTCGAACAGAAATATGGCTACACCTTC.

The chain combines TRBV12-3 or TRBV12-4 with TRBJ1-1; TRBD1 might be the D (5 bases). The CDR3 loop spans 16 amino acids. Trimming took 1 base from V and 3 from J, leaving 15 bases between them. CDR3 sequence: CASSLGGGGVDTEAFF. As DNA, the CDR3 is TGTGCCAGCAGTTTAGGGGGCGGAGGGGTTGACACTGAAGCTTTCTTT.

The chain joins TRBV7-8 to TRBJ2-5, with TRBD1 matching over 7 bases. Germline loops: CDR1 SGHVS, CDR2 FQNEAQ. CDR3 length: 15 amino acids. After removal of 6 bases from V and 5 bases from J, the junction contained 12 bases not matched to a gene. In nucleotides, the CDR3 is TGTGCCAGCAGTCCCACAGGGGCCCCGAGGGAGACCCAGTACTTC. It specifies CASSPTGAPRETQYF.

This clonotype came up many times. V and J are TRBV12-3 or TRBV12-4 and TRBJ2-3; 7 bases match TRBD2. V was clipped by 8 bases and J by 2 bases; unmatched bases: 10. The CDR3 is made up of 15 amino acids. Here the CDR3 DNA reads TGTGCCAGCTCCCCAGGGAGGGCCTACACAGATACGCAGTATTTT. Translating gives CASSPGRAYTDTQYF.

V and J are TRBV5-5 and TRBJ2-1; 10 bases map to TRBD1. In germline, CDR1 is SGHKS, CDR2 YYEKEE (reference sequence). The CDR3 has 16 amino acids. The trim removed 0 bases at V and 6 bases at J, leaving 6 bases unmatched. The CDR3 DNA sequence: TGTGCCAGCAGCTTGGACGTGGGACAGGGGAGCAATGAGCAGTTCTTC. It is translated as CASSLDVGQGSNEQFF.

This clonotype was detected only a few times. V is TRBV6-2 or TRBV6-3 and J is TRBJ2-7; 11 bases map to TRBD2. Trimming at V came to 5 bases and at J to 3 bases, leaving 6 bases not matched to a gene. Germline CDR1 is MNHEY and CDR2 is SVGEGT. The CDR3 runs 15 residues. CDR3: CASSTTSGSYYEQYF. In DNA, the CDR3 is TGTGCCAGCAGTACTACTAGCGGGAGTTACTACGAGCAGTACTTC.

This clonotype has ten or more counts. The chain employs TRBV9 and TRBJ2-7; 8 bases agree with TRBD2. The V and J ends lost 4 bases and 4 bases, in that order; junction bases with no gene match: 4. CDR3 length: 13 residues. Germline CDR1 reads SGDLS; CDR2 reads YYNGEE. CDR3 loop: CASSPREAYEQYF. The CDR3 nucleotides are TGTGCCAGCAGCCCGCGGGAGGCGTACGAGCAGTACTTC.

This clonotype has only a few counts. The rearrangement joins TRBV20-1 to TRBJ2-2; 9 positions match TRBD2. Per germline, CDR1 DFQATT and CDR2 SNEGSKA (reference sequence). This CDR3 region has 17 residues. V shed 3 bases, J shed 1 base, and the junction held 9 bases outside the gene matches. CDR3 bases: TGCAGTGCTAGCCCAACCATAGCGGGAGTGAACACCGGGGAGCTGTTTTTT. Its protein product is CSASPTIAGVNTGELFF.

J is TRBJ2-1 and V is TRBV7-8; no clear D. This CDR3 region has 13 residues. Germline V gene lookup returns CDR1 SGHVS and CDR2 FQNEAQ. V gave up 5 bases and J gave up 7 bases, with 12 bases separating them. The CDR3 sequence is CASSPRVGNEQFF. The CDR3 DNA sequence: TGTGCCAGCAGCCCCCGGGTGGGTAATGAGCAGTTCTTC.

In its sample, this clonotype was seen a few times. This sequence joins TRBV20-1 and TRBJ2-5, with D tentatively TRBD1 (5 bases). Trimming left V 0 bases short and J 3 bases short, with 14 bases between. CDR3 size: 15 residues. CDR1 and CDR2 (germline): DFQATT, SNEGSKA (reference sequence). The CDR3 DNA follows: TGCAGTGCTAGAGATATGGTACAGGTGGAAGAGACCCAGTACTTC. Residues: CSARDMVQVEETQYF.

The table lists this clonotype with a few counts. The chain has TRBV10-3 and TRBJ2-5; TRBD2 aligns across 7 bases. There are 13 residues in the CDR3. Germline V gene data show CDR1 as ENHRY and CDR2 as SYGVKD. J gave up 0 bases and V 10 bases, and 5 bases lay outside the gene matches. Here the CDR3 reads CATAGRYQETQYF. The CDR3 DNA sequence: TGTGCCACAGCGGGGCGGTACCAAGAGACCCAGTACTTC.

This clonotype has only a few counts. The rearrangement joins TRBV5-1 to TRBJ2-1; 7 positions match TRBD1. Germline CDR1 is SGHRS and CDR2 is YFSETQ. CDR3 length equals 17 residues. Losses at the gene ends were 4 bases for V and 8 bases for J; bases not matched to a gene: 18. The CDR3 region is CASSVRQGTAQGDEQFF. CDR3 nucleotide sequence: TGCGCCAGCAGCGTTAGACAGGGAACGGCCCAGGGCGATGAGCAGTTCTTC.

This clonotype was seen once. The chain has TRBV20-1 and TRBJ2-1; TRBD2 matches at 9 bases. Germline V CDR1 and CDR2: DFQATT, SNEGSKA (reference sequence). Losses at the gene ends were 0 bases for V and 5 bases for J; bases not matched to a gene: 5. This CDR3 is 15 amino acids long. In DNA form, the CDR3 reads TGCAGTGCTAGAGAACCCCGACTAGCGGACAATGAGCAGTTCTTC. Amino acids: CSAREPRLADNEQFF.

This clonotype was seen more than once but under ten times. The chain has TRBV4-3 and TRBJ2-3, with TRBD1 as a possible D gene (5 bases). The length of the CDR3 is 16 residues. Germline loops: CDR1 LGHNA, CDR2 YSLEER. Trimming left V 1 base short and J 0 bases short, with 11 bases between. The CDR3 nucleotides read TGCGCCAGCAGCCAAGGGAGCCAGGGCAGCACAGATACGCAGTATTTT. It is translated as CASSQGSQGSTDTQYF.